A single sample gave rise to the 25 T cell receptor beta chains below, sequenced in a study of Tregs in tolerant kidney transplant recipients. Produced via immunoSEQ multiplex PCR; TCRdb's table is partial and in-frame only. The sample lists 55,000 to 75,000 clones; more than 75% were seen once. The nonmyeloablative bone marrow transplants came from related graft donors, with transient mixed chimerism. Sequencing was performed on CD4+ T cells from blood (PBMCs), taken 6 months after the transplant. These receptors all come from a human patient who received a combined kidney and bone marrow transplant. Some T cells may originate from the graft donor.

The genes are TRBV5-1 and TRBJ2-2; the D gene is possibly TRBD1 (7 bases). CDR3 length equals 16 residues. Germline V CDR1 and CDR2: SGHRS, YFSETQ. Deletions cut 0 bases from V and 1 base from J, with 10 bases between. This chain's CDR3 is CASSLVQGGNTGELFF. CDR3 nucleotide sequence: TGCGCCAGCAGCTTGGTGCAGGGGGGGAACACCGGGGAGCTGTTTTTT.

CDR3 sequence reads: CASSLGQYQETQYF. In DNA, the CDR3 is TGTGCCAGCAGCTTGGGACAGTACCAAGAGACCCAGTACTTC. The V gene is TRBV5-6, the J gene TRBJ2-5, with a tentative D call TRBD1 (5 bases). The CDR3 has 14 amino acids. Germline assignment: CDR1 SGHDT and CDR2 YYEEEE. Trimming pared 0 bases from V and 0 bases from J, leaving 6 bases between. Full variable domain (outside the CDR3, taken from reference TRBV5-6 and TRBJ2-5): DAGVTQSPTHLIKTRGQQVTLRCSPKSGHDTVSWYQQALGQGPQFIFQYYEEEERQRGNFPDRFSGHQFPNYSSELNVNALLLGDSALYLCASSLGQYQETQYFGPGTRLLVL.

This chain joins TRBV15 and TRBJ2-1; 7 bases map to TRBD2. The junction had 14 bases not matched to a gene; V was cut back by 1 base and J by 8 bases. In germline, CDR1 is LNHNV, CDR2 YYDKDF (reference sequence). This CDR3 contains 17 residues. In DNA, the CDR3 is TGTGCCACCAGCAGAGGTCTGACGTGGGGGGGTCCAGATGAGCAGTTCTTC. Amino acid sequence: CATSRGLTWGGPDEQFF.

V usage is TRBV9 and J usage is TRBJ1-3; D is uncertain. This CDR3 spans 15 amino acids. Trimming removed 4 bases at V and 0 bases at J, with 11 bases between. Per the germline V gene, CDR1 is SGDLS and CDR2 is YYNGEE. The CDR3 here is CASSPLGFSGNTIYF. For the CDR3, the DNA is TGTGCCAGCAGCCCCTTGGGCTTCTCTGGAAACACCATATATTTT.

In this sample, this clone turned up a few times. V and J are TRBV9 and TRBJ1-2; D gene uncertain. This CDR3 contains 15 residues. The germline V and J ends were trimmed by 3 bases and 4 bases, with 16 bases remaining between them. Germline V gene data show CDR1 as SGDLS and CDR2 as YYNGEE. As DNA, the CDR3 is TGTGCCAGCAGCGCCGGAGGTCCCGGGCGCTATGGCTACACCTTC. It translates to CASSAGGPGRYGYTF.

The V call is TRBV15, the J call TRBJ2-5; perhaps TRBD1 as D (6 bases). The J call may be incorrect, as the DNA end agrees better with TRBJ2-7. The CDR3 consists of 15 residues. Germline assignment: CDR1 LNHNV and CDR2 YYDKDF (reference sequence). CDR3 nucleotides: TGTGCCACCAGCAGAGAAGGGCAGGGGTCGTACGAGCAGTACTTC. Its protein is CATSREGQGSYEQYF.

This chain uses TRBV7-2 with TRBJ1-5, with 7 bases identical to TRBD1. The CDR3 sequence is 16 residues long. Germline V gene lookup returns CDR1 SGHTA and CDR2 FQGNSA. Trimming cost V 5 bases and J 7 bases; bases outside gene matches: 14. CDR3 sequence: CASSLNKGQVGQPQHF. CDR3 in DNA: TGTGCCAGCAGCCTCAATAAAGGACAGGTCGGCCAGCCCCAGCATTTT.

V and J are TRBV27 and TRBJ2-5; TRBD2 aligns across 13 bases. Germline V gives CDR1 MNHEY, CDR2 SMNVEV (reference sequence). The CDR3 extends over 16 amino acids. Trimming at V came to 5 bases and at J to 3 bases, leaving 6 bases not matched to a gene. The CDR3 protein is CASSQGLAGLEETQYF. CDR3 bases: TGTGCCAGCAGTCAGGGACTAGCGGGGCTTGAAGAGACCCAGTACTTC.

The V and J genes are TRBV5-5 and TRBJ2-2; 8 bases agree with TRBD1. The CDR3 extends over 15 amino acids. CDR1 is SGHKS, CDR2 YYEKEE, per germline (reference sequence). The junction had 10 bases not matched to a gene; V was cut back by 6 bases and J by 6 bases. The CDR3 region is CASTFPDREAGELFF. CDR3 DNA sequence: TGTGCCAGCACCTTCCCGGACAGGGAGGCCGGGGAGCTGTTTTTT.

The chain links TRBV9 to TRBJ2-4; 10 bases match TRBD1. Germline CDR1 reads SGDLS; CDR2 reads YYNGEE. With 3 bases clipped from V and 10 bases from J, the junction kept 4 bases outside the gene matches. The CDR3 extends over 13 amino acids. In DNA, the CDR3 is TGTGCCAGCAGCGCGGGACAGGGGAAAATTCAGTACTTC. Amino acids: CASSAGQGKIQYF.

The rearrangement uses TRBV19 and TRBJ2-3, with 11 bases matching TRBD1. V was pared by 5 bases and J by 5 bases, with 6 bases of the junction left unmatched. The CDR3 consists of 15 residues. From germline, CDR1 is LNHDA and CDR2 SQIVND (reference sequence). The CDR3 spells CASSSTGTGGDTQYF. As DNA, the CDR3 is TGTGCCAGTAGTTCGACCGGGACAGGGGGAGATACGCAGTATTTT.

The chain has TRBV19 and TRBJ2-5; 7 nucleotides agree with TRBD2. The V segment lost 3 bases and the J segment 0 bases; nucleotides outside the gene matches: 7. Looked up from germline, CDR1 is LNHDA and CDR2 is SQIVND (reference sequence). This CDR3 region has 16 residues. CDR3 DNA sequence: TGTGCCAGTAGTATTCGCCCGGGACTATACCAAGAGACCCAGTACTTC. Translation: CASSIRPGLYQETQYF.

The genes are TRBV11-2 and TRBJ1-2; 8 bases agree with TRBD1. Per the germline V gene, CDR1 is SGHAT and CDR2 is FQNNGV. This CDR3 contains 14 residues. The V and J ends lost 2 bases and 4 bases, in that order; junction bases with no gene match: 3. The CDR3: CASSLPTGVYGYTF. The CDR3 DNA sequence: TGTGCCAGCAGCTTACCGACAGGGGTCTATGGCTACACCTTC.

This chain joins TRBV2 and TRBJ2-7; D unclear. This CDR3 contains 11 residues. Trimming removed 7 bases at V and 3 bases at J, with 7 bases between. Germline values: CDR1 SNHLY, CDR2 FYNNEI. The CDR3 region is CASTYSYEQYF. The DNA of the CDR3 is TGTGCCAGCACTTACAGCTACGAGCAGTACTTC. Full variable domain (outside the CDR3, taken from reference TRBV2 and TRBJ2-7): EPEVTQTPSHQVTQMGQEVILRCVPISNHLYFYWYRQILGQKVEFLVSFYNNEISEKSEIFDDQFSVERPDGSNFTLKIRSTKLEDSAMYFCASTYSYEQYFGPGTRLTVT.

In its sample, this clone was seen once. This chain joins TRBV5-1 and TRBJ1-2; 7 bases agree with TRBD1. The germline CDR1 and CDR2 sequences are SGHRS and YFSETQ. The CDR3 sequence is 15 residues long. Trimming at V came to 0 bases and at J to 3 bases, leaving 5 bases not matched to a gene. Here the CDR3 DNA reads TGCGCCAGCAGCTTGGGACAGGGAAGTGACTATGGCTACACCTTC. It is translated as CASSLGQGSDYGYTF.

In its sample, this clone was seen once. This sequence joins TRBV5-1 and TRBJ1-1; the D gene is possibly TRBD1 (5 bases). The germline CDR1 and CDR2 sequences are SGHRS and YFSETQ. Trimming took 0 bases from V and 3 from J, leaving 6 bases between them. The CDR3 spans 13 residues. The CDR3, as DNA: TGCGCCAGCAGCTTGGCGGGGGACACTGAAGCTTTCTTT. It yields the protein CASSLAGDTEAFF. The full variable domain, in which reference TRBV5-1 and TRBJ1-1 provide the parts outside the CDR3, is KAGVTQTPRYLIKTRGQQVTLSCSPISGHRSVSWYQQTPGQGLQFLFEYFSETQRNKGNFPGRFSGRQFSNSRSEMNVSTLELGDSALYLCASSLAGDTEAFFGQGTRLTVV.

J is TRBJ1-1 and V is TRBV7-9; TRBD1 might be the D (5 bases). Deletions cut 1 base from V and 1 base from J, with 10 bases between. CDR3 length: 15 residues. Looked up from germline, CDR1 is SEHNR and CDR2 is FQNEAQ (reference sequence). The CDR3 loop is CASSLVGVSNTEAFF. CDR3 DNA: TGTGCCAGCAGCTTAGTAGGGGTTTCGAACACTGAAGCTTTCTTT.

This chain links TRBV5-6 with TRBJ1-5; D possibly corresponds to TRBD1 (6 bases). Germline V gene data show CDR1 as SGHDT and CDR2 as YYEEEE. V gave up 1 base and J gave up 3 bases, with 14 bases separating them. This CDR3 is built from 16 residues. CDR3 residues: CASSLYGGLDNQPQHF. The CDR3 DNA follows: TGTGCCAGCAGCTTGTACGGGGGGCTCGACAATCAGCCCCAGCATTTT. Full variable domain (outside the CDR3, taken from reference TRBV5-6 and TRBJ1-5): DAGVTQSPTHLIKTRGQQVTLRCSPKSGHDTVSWYQQALGQGPQFIFQYYEEEERQRGNFPDRFSGHQFPNYSSELNVNALLLGDSALYLCASSLYGGLDNQPQHFGDGTRLSIL.

This clone was recorded only once. The rearrangement uses TRBV29-1 and TRBJ1-1; 8 bases align to TRBD1. CDR3 length: 13 residues. V lost 5 bases to trimming and J lost 2 bases; unmatched junction nucleotides: 4. Germline loops: CDR1 SQVTM, CDR2 ANQGSEA. CDR3 DNA: TGCAGCGTTATGGGACAGGTAAACACTGAAGCTTTCTTT. It specifies CSVMGQVNTEAFF.

The genes are TRBV19 and TRBJ2-5, with TRBD2 as a possible D gene (7 bases). The CDR3 extends over 14 amino acids. Per the germline V gene, CDR1 is LNHDA and CDR2 is SQIVND (reference sequence). In DNA form, the CDR3 reads TGTCCCACGACGGGGGGCCCGCTACAAGAGACCCAGTACTTC. Translation: CPTTGGPLQETQYF.

V and J are TRBV15 and TRBJ2-7, with D unresolved. CDR1 LNHNV and CDR2 YYDKDF come from the germline V gene (reference sequence). This CDR3 region has 15 residues. Trimming removed 0 bases from V and 2 bases from J, with 11 bases in between. CDR3 sequence (DNA): TGTGCCACCAGCAGAGATCCAGGCCCCACCTACGAGCAGTACTTC. This translates into CATSRDPGPTYEQYF.

The V gene is TRBV6-4, the J gene TRBJ2-7, with TRBD1 matching 9 bases. The V segment lost 6 bases and the J segment 7 bases; nucleotides outside the gene matches: 13. This CDR3 has 15 amino acids. The germline V gene encodes CDR1 MRHNA and CDR2 SNTAGT. Here the CDR3 reads CASRWSGQGGREQYF. CDR3 in DNA: TGTGCCAGCAGATGGTCGGGACAGGGTGGACGTGAGCAGTACTTC.

The chain joins TRBV9 to TRBJ1-1, with 9 bases identical to TRBD1. Germline CDR1 SGDLS, CDR2 YYNGEE. The CDR3 has 15 residues. After removal of 0 bases from V and 4 bases from J, the junction contained 4 bases not matched to a gene. As DNA, the CDR3 is TGTGCCAGCAGCGTAGTCCCGACAGGGGGCACTGAAGCTTTCTTT. It translates to CASSVVPTGGTEAFF.

This chain connects TRBV30 to TRBJ2-5; TRBD2 is a possible D gene (7 bases). The CDR3 loop spans 12 amino acids. The V gene lost 0 bases and the J gene lost 7 bases, with 9 bases spanning the gap. Germline values: CDR1 GTSNPN, CDR2 SVGIG (reference sequence). The DNA for the CDR3 is TGTGCCTGGAGTGTGGGGGGGCGGACCCAGTACTTC. This translates into CAWSVGGRTQYF.

This clone was detected once. The rearrangement uses TRBV29-1 and TRBJ2-4; D may be TRBD1 (6 bases). V lost 4 bases and J lost 3, with 19 bases in between. CDR1 is SQVTM, CDR2 ANQGSEA, per germline. This CDR3 has 16 amino acids. CDR3 loop: CSVGGRGSLGKNIQYF. CDR3 coding DNA: TGCAGCGTTGGGGGGCGCGGGTCTTTGGGCAAAAACATTCAGTACTTC.